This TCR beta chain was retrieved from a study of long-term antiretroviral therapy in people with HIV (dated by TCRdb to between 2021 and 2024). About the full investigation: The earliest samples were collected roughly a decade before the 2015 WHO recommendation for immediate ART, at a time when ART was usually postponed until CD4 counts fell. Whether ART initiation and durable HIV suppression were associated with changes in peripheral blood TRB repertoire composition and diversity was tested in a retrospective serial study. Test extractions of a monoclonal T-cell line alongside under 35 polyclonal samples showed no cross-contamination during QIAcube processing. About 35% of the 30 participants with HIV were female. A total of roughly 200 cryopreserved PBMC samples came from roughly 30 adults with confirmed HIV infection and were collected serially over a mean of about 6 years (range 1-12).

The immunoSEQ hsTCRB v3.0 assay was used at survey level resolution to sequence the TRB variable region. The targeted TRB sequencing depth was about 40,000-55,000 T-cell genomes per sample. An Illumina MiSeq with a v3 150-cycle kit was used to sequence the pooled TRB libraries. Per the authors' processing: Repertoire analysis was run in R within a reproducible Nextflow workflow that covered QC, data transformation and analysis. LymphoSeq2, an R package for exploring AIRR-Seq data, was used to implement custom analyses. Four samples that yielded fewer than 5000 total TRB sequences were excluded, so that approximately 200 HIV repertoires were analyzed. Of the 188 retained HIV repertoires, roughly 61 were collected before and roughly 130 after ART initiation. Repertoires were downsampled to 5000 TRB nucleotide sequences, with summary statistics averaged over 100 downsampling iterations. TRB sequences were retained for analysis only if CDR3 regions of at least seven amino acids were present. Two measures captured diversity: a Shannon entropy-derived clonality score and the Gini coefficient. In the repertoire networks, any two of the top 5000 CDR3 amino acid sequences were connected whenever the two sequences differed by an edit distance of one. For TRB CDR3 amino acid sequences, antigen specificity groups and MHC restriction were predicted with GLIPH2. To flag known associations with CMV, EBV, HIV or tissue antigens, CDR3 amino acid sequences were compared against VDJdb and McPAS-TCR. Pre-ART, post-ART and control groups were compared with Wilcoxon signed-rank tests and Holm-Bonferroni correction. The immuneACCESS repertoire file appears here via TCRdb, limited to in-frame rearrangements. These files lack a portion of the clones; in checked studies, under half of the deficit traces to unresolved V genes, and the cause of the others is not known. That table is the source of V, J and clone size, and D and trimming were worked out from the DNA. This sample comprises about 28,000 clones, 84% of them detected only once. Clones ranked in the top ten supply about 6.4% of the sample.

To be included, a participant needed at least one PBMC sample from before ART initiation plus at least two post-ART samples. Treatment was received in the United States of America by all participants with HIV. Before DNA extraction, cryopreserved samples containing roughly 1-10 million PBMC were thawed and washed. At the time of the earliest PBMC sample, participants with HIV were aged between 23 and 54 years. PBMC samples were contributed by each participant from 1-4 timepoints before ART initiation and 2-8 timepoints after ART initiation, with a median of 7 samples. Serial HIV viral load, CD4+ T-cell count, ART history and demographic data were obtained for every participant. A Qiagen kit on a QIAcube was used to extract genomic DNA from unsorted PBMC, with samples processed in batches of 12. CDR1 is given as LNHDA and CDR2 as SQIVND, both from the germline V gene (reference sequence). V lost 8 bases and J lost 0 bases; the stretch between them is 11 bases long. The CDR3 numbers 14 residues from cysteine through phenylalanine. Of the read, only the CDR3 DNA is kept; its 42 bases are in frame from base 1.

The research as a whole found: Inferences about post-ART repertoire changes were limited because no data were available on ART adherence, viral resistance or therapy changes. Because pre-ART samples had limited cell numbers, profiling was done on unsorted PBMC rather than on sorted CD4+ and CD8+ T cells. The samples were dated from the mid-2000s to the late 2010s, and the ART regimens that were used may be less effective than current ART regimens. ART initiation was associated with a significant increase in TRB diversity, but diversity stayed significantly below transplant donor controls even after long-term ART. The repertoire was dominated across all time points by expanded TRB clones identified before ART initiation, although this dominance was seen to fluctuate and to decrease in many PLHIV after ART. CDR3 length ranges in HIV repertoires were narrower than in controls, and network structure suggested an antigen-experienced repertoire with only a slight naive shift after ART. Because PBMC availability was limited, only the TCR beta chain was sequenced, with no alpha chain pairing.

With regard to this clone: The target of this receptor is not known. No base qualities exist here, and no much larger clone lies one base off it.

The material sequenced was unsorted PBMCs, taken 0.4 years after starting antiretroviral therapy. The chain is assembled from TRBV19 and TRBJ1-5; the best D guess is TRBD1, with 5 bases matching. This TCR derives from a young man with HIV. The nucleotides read TGTGCCAGTGAAGACAGTCCTAGCAATCAGCCCCAGCATTTT. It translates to CASEDSPSNQPQHF.